This T cell receptor (beta chain) was observed in a study of CD8 T cells in ankylosing spondylitis. This clonotype turned up a few times. TCRdb reanalysed the 5' RACE reads using MiXCR and keeps one entry per CDR3 protein. The sample carries fewer than 250,000 distinct CDR3 sequences, about 10% recorded once. Germline lookup yields CDR1 KGHSH and CDR2 LQKENI. The CDR3 is 15 residues long. V dropped 6 bases and J dropped 3 bases, with 15 bases sitting between them. V is TRBV18 and J is TRBJ2-1, with a tentative D call TRBD2 (6 bases). The source of this sequence is a male donor with ankylosing spondylitis or in good health (not recorded which). Sequencing was carried out using blood, either unsorted or a sorted T cell fraction (not recorded which). The DNA of the CDR3 is TGTGCCAGCTCGGAGGGACGTTTGGGCTACAATGAGCAGTTCTTC. Its protein product is CASSEGRLGYNEQFF.